This TCR beta chain stems from a study of T cell responses to AZD1222 COVID-19 vaccine. Notes on the study in general: The peak T cell response came first, and repertoires were sampled only after it. The study found Spike-specific TCR breadth and depth rose after two AZD1222 doses. Most donors were white British and more were female, and clonal diversity was possibly underestimated.

TCRdb's table, derived via immunoSEQ multiplex PCR, lists solely in-frame clones and lacks some. The sample holds roughly 150,000 clones, over 75% seen once. This CDR3 contains 14 residues. Germline lookup yields CDR1 MNHEY and CDR2 SMNVEV (reference sequence). Comments on this clone: The antigen remains undetermined. At one end, the junction sequence differs from germline, possibly due to a read error.

The receptor was derived from an adult in good health. The specimen was peripheral blood, collected on day 0 of AZD1222 vaccination. This chain connects TRBV27 to TRBJ2-3; TRBD2 is a possible D gene (5 bases). This chain's CDR3 is CASSFAGVTNTQYF. CDR3 coding DNA: TGTGCCAGCAGTTTCGCGGGTGTCACAAATACGCAGTATTTT.